This entry features one T cell receptor (beta chain) sequence. As yet, its antigen is unknown. These data originate in a study of vaccination and CD4 T cells after COVID-19. Overall study: Under 10 convalescent patients had mild and one had severe PCR-confirmed SARS-CoV-2 disease. Overlapping peptides covering the spike proteins of SARS-CoV-2, HCoV-NL63, HCoV-OC43 and HCoV-229E were added to stimulate cells.

The CDR3 length is 18 residues. Trimming removed 5 bases from V and 0 bases from J; junction bases left unmatched: 15. Germline lookup yields CDR1 SGHVS and CDR2 FQNEAQ. The assay that was used to sequence DNA from cultured CD4+ T cells was the Oncomine TCR Beta short-read assay. Via MiXCR, TCRdb re-called the PCR reads, giving one row per CDR3 protein. The table includes about 15,000 distinct CDR3 sequences, 74% detected once. Treatment meaning: approximately nine-day PBMC culture with coronavirus spike peptide pools or control peptides (ViraFEST assay). This chain uses TRBV7-8 with TRBJ1-1, with 7 positions matching TRBD1. This TCR derives from a human donor who had recovered from COVID-19. The source material was CD4+ T cells from blood, cultured in vitro. The CDR3 here is CASSLRYGGTEMNTEAFF. The DNA for the CDR3 is TGTGCCAGCAGCCTAAGGTATGGAGGGACAGAGATGAACACTGAAGCTTTCTTT.